The 6 T cell receptor beta chains given below trace back to one sample, sequenced in a study of beta chain features in type 1 diabetes. The whole isolated RNA underwent reverse transcription, so sequencing captured expressed TCRB transcripts. The protocol was immunoSEQ multiplex PCR, while the TCRdb copy is restricted to in-frame clones and leaves out a portion. The sample includes about 330,000 clones, about 10% of them seen just once. The sequenced material came from naive CD4+ T cells from blood. These receptors came from a woman in her 30s in good health.

The genes are TRBV5-1 and TRBJ1-3; 7 nucleotides align to TRBD1. The CDR3 contains 15 residues. The V gene end was trimmed by 4 bases and the J gene end by 2 bases; junction bases not matched to a gene: 6. Germline assignment: CDR1 SGHRS and CDR2 YFSETQ. CDR3 protein: CASSITGDAGNTIYF. The CDR3 nucleotides are TGCGCCAGCAGCATTACAGGGGATGCTGGAAACACCATATATTTT.

The table lists this clone with a few counts. CDR3 DNA: TGTGCCAGCAGCTTAGGTTCCGGTGGCTACACCTTC. This sequence encodes CASSLGSGGYTF. V usage is TRBV7-2 and J usage is TRBJ1-2, with D hard to call. This CDR3 region has 12 residues. Germline CDR1 SGHTA, CDR2 FQGNSA. Trimming took off 1 base at V and 7 bases at J, with 7 bases between the two ends.

This clone was recorded a few times. The gene calls are TRBV11-2 and TRBJ2-1, with D possibly TRBD2 on 5 matching bases. The V and J ends lost 0 bases and 10 bases respectively, with 13 bases between them. Germline V lookup: CDR1 SGHAT, CDR2 FQNNGV. The CDR3 length is 14 residues. This chain's CDR3 is CASSLDPIGGEQFF. The CDR3 coding sequence is TGTGCCAGCAGCTTAGATCCAATTGGCGGGGAGCAGTTCTTC.

This rearrangement joins TRBV6-5 to TRBJ2-1; the D gene is possibly TRBD2 (6 bases). The ends were cut back, 6 bases at V and 13 bases at J, with 16 bases in the middle. The CDR3 has 12 residues. Germline V gives CDR1 MNHEY, CDR2 SVGAGI. The CDR3 DNA reads as TGTGCCAGCAGCTCGAGCGGGTTGGGACAGTTCTTC. This gives the protein CASSSSGLGQFF.

This chain links TRBV30 with TRBJ2-3; tentatively, D is TRBD1 (5 bases). CDR1 and CDR2 from the germline V gene are GTSNPN and SVGIG (reference sequence). V was trimmed by 4 bases and J by 2 bases, leaving 10 bases between them. The CDR3 consists of 13 residues. CDR3 sequence reads: CAWTEQVTDTQYF. The CDR3 DNA follows: TGTGCCTGGACGGAACAGGTCACAGATACGCAGTATTTT.

This clone has a handful of counts. The chain recombines TRBV7-2 with TRBJ1-1, with TRBD1 matching 8 bases. With 6 bases clipped from V and 8 bases from J, the junction kept 8 bases outside the gene matches. The CDR3 extends over 13 amino acids. Germline V lookup: CDR1 SGHTA, CDR2 FQGNSA. Here the CDR3 reads CASRLAGTGEAFF. DNA of the CDR3: TGTGCCAGCAGGTTGGCCGGGACAGGCGAAGCTTTCTTT.